This T cell receptor beta chain was captured by sequencing in a study of tumor-infiltrating lymphocytes in primary liver carcinoma (dated by TCRdb to 2016 to 2017). Study-wide context: Of the five patients (three men and two women, aged 30 to 69 years), four had hepatocellular carcinoma and one had combined HCC and intrahepatic cholangiocarcinoma. The five patients had tumors of stage T1-T3 N0M0, with maximum diameters ranging from about 4 to 11 cm. Each sample produced about 3.65 to 7.13 million productive TCRbeta reads, and read depth showed no significant difference between tissue types. Across five regions of each liver tumor, along with adjacent normal tissue and blood, the study brought together TCRbeta repertoire sequencing, expression microarrays and whole-exome sequencing. TCRbeta repertoire sequencing covered 35 or so specimens from 5 patients: 25 or so tumor regions, 5 adjacent noncancerous liver tissues and 5 peripheral blood samples. To link TCRbeta repertoire diversity to the local molecular phenotype, the approximately 23 tumor region samples were profiled with Agilent mRNA microarrays. High reproducibility was observed for the technical replicate repertoires, with mean shared-clone rates about 0.92 and correlation coefficients above 0.95. General findings and caveats noted by the study authors: Only roughly 7-25% of top clones appeared in all five regions of a tumor, which suggests that tumor-infiltrating T cells are spatially heterogeneous. Only a few patients were included in the study, and the authors note that the findings should be validated in a larger study. Because the samples were bulk and unsorted, CD4+ and CD8+ T cell repertoires could not be compared. Because only the TCR beta chain was sequenced and unpaired alpha chains were not captured, true repertoire diversity is likely underestimated. Compared with blood, tumors had a significantly larger share of the repertoire taken up by the top 250 clones (p = 0.039). Repertoire overlap was higher between tumor regions (mean about 35%) than tumor-adjacent (around 17%) or tumor-blood (approximately 14%) pairs, consistent with antigen-driven expansion.

Total RNA and DNA were co-extracted without cell sorting from approximately 20-30 mg of bulk tissue using the AllPrep DNA/RNA mini kit. Surgical resection was performed in China between November 2015 and 2016 on about 5 patients with histopathologically diagnosed primary liver carcinoma. At the time of sampling, the patients were treatment-naive and had chronic HBV infection. Each tumor was sampled at five spatially separated regions: the tumor centre plus the superior, inferior, left-lateral and right-lateral poles. According to histology, viable tumor cells made up more than 75% of every tumor sample. Fresh tumor and adjacent tissue pieces were bisected; one half was stored in RNAlater at -80°C, the other sent for histology. Starting from roughly 540 ng total RNA, TCRbeta-specific cDNA was produced by reverse transcription with a constant-region primer and ProtoScript II reverse transcriptase. Three nested multiplex PCR rounds, following a slightly modified ARM-PCR procedure, were used to build the TCRbeta libraries. Sample barcodes and Illumina adapters were added in a final 25-cycle PCR with Deep VentR polymerase. Before sequencing, amplicons between 200 and 500 bp were purified from gel using a QIAquick gel extraction kit. An Illumina HiSeq 2500 was used to sequence the TCRbeta amplicons with 250-bp paired-end reads. On the study's bioinformatics: Quality trimming of reads was performed with Trimmomatic v0.33, and paired reads were merged with FLASH v1.2.11 so that full CDR3 sequences could be recovered. MiGEC v1.2.1b assigned V, D and J germline segments to the rearranged TCRbeta sequences. Clonotype statistics and Shannon-Wiener diversity indices were computed with VDJtools v1.0.0. To reduce sampling bias, subsequent analyses other than the diversity analysis used only the 250 most abundant clonotypes in each sample. TCRdb itself trimmed the public reads at Q25 with fastp, ran MiXCR and retained productive beta chains. Rows are combined by CDR3 protein, so each entry shows the most common genes and DNA. For this entry, the V and J calls and clone size follow TCRdb and not the study's own pipeline. The sample has roughly 80,000 distinct CDR3 sequences on record, over 60% of them singletons. The ten largest account for just under 20% of the sample.

This clonotype was seen a few times. Its specific antigen is unknown. No quality values exist for individual bases; no much larger clone is one base distant. The material sequenced was liver tumor tissue from sampling region 1. The cell subset or site label on this specimen signifies: tumor region T1, superior pole. This sequence originates from a man aged 40-49 years with primary liver carcinoma and hepatitis B virus infection.

The CDR3: CASSQDRGTEAFF. The DNA sequence reads TGTGCCAGCAGCCAAGACAGGGGTACTGAAGCTTTCTTT. The sequence links TRBV4-2 to TRBJ1-1; TRBD1 is perhaps the D gene, given 6 matching bases. V gives up 0 bases and J gives up 5 bases, and the segment between their germline ends measures 7 bases. The CDR3 has 13 amino acids, counting the end cysteine and phenylalanine. Only CDR3 DNA is held: 39 bases, read in frame from base 1. CDR1 and CDR2 are drawn from the germline V gene: LGHNA, YNFKEQ.